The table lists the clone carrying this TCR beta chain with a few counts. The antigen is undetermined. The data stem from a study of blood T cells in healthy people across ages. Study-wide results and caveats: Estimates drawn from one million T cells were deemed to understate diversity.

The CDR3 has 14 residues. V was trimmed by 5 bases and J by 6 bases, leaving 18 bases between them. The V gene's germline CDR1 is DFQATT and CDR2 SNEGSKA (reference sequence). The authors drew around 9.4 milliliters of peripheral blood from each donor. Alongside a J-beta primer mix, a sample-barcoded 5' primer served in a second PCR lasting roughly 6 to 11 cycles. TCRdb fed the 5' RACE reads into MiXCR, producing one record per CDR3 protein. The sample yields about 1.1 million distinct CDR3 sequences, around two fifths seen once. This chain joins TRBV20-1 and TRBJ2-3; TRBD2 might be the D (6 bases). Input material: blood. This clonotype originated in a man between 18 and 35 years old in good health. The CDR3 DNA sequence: TGCAGTGCTCAAACCGGGAGTAAGAGGGATACGCAGTATTTT. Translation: CSAQTGSKRDTQYF.